Listed below are T cell receptor beta chains from one sample, sequenced in a study of T cell repertoires in cytomegalovirus infection. TCRdb reanalysed the reads using MiXCR and keeps one entry per CDR3 protein. The sample contains about 460,000 distinct CDR3 sequences, about 11% of which appear only once. Sequenced: PBMCs. The receptors derive from a human donor in good health (CMV status not recorded). Some clones in this sample may be carry-over from other donors' samples. Each CDR3 is given with its conserved first and last residue. The order of the fields is clone size, V gene, J gene, CDR3 length, D gene, CDR3 protein, CDR3 DNA. A D gene is named only where the DNA matches it firmly. Clone size is not always given. Where it is, it says once, few, many or a class for expanded clones.

clone size: many
V gene: TRBV12-3/TRBV12-4
J gene: TRBJ1-5
CDR3 length: 13
D gene: NA
CDR3 protein: CASSFAGHQPQHF
CDR3 DNA: TGTGCCAGCAGTTTCGCAGGGCATCAGCCCCAGCATTTT

clone size: NA
V gene: TRBV6-6
J gene: TRBJ1-1
CDR3 length: 15
D gene: TRBD1
CDR3 protein: CASIYGQGAYTEAFF
CDR3 DNA: TGTGCCAGCATTTACGGACAGGGGGCATACACTGAAGCTTTCTTT

clone size: many
V gene: TRBV7-3
J gene: TRBJ2-6
CDR3 length: 17
D gene: NA
CDR3 protein: CASSLFFQSSGANVLTF
CDR3 DNA: TGTGCCAGCAGCCTATTTTTTCAGAGCTCTGGGGCCAACGTCCTGACTTTC

clone size: many
V gene: TRBV5-1
J gene: TRBJ2-1
CDR3 length: 16
D gene: NA
CDR3 protein: CASSTASALPLDEQFF
CDR3 DNA: TGCGCCAGCAGCACCGCTAGCGCATTGCCTTTGGATGAGCAGTTCTTC

clone size: many
V gene: TRBV12-5
J gene: TRBJ2-3
CDR3 length: 14
D gene: TRBD2
CDR3 protein: CASGSLGLAHTQYF
CDR3 DNA: TGTGCTAGTGGTTCGCTGGGACTAGCTCATACGCAGTATTTT

clone size: many
V gene: TRBV11-2
J gene: TRBJ2-2
CDR3 length: 16
D gene: TRBD2
CDR3 protein: CASSPWTSGTTGELFF
CDR3 DNA: TGTGCCAGCAGCCCCTGGACTAGCGGGACCACCGGGGAGCTGTTTTTT

clone size: many
V gene: TRBV4-1
J gene: TRBJ1-2
CDR3 length: 13
D gene: NA
CDR3 protein: CASSQDAGLGYTF
CDR3 DNA: TGCGCCAGCAGCCAAGATGCAGGGCTCGGCTACACCTTC

clone size: NA
V gene: TRBV2
J gene: TRBJ1-2
CDR3 length: 15
D gene: TRBD1
CDR3 protein: CASPSTGQGTYGYTF
CDR3 DNA: TGTGCCAGCCCCTCAACGGGACAGGGAACCTATGGCTACACCTTC

clone size: few
V gene: TRBV5-6
J gene: TRBJ2-1
CDR3 length: 15
D gene: NA
CDR3 protein: CASSPMDTPYNEQFF
CDR3 DNA: TGTGCCAGCAGCCCTATGGACACCCCCTACAATGAGCAGTTCTTC

clone size: many
V gene: TRBV5-5
J gene: TRBJ1-2
CDR3 length: 15
D gene: NA
CDR3 protein: CASSLETARQLGYTF
CDR3 DNA: TGTGCCAGCAGCTTAGAGACAGCCCGCCAATTAGGCTACACCTTC

clone size: many
V gene: TRBV9
J gene: TRBJ1-3
CDR3 length: 10
D gene: NA
CDR3 protein: CASSGNTIYF
CDR3 DNA: TGTGCCAGCTCTGGAAACACCATATATTTT

clone size: many
V gene: TRBV6-6
J gene: TRBJ1-2
CDR3 length: 11
D gene: NA
CDR3 protein: CASESNYGYTF
CDR3 DNA: TGTGCCAGCGAGTCTAACTATGGCTACACCTTC

clone size: many
V gene: TRBV9
J gene: TRBJ1-2
CDR3 length: 13
D gene: NA
CDR3 protein: CASSRRANYGYTF
CDR3 DNA: TGTGCCAGCAGTCGTCGGGCTAACTATGGCTACACCTTC

clone size: many
V gene: TRBV28
J gene: TRBJ1-5
CDR3 length: 14
D gene: NA
CDR3 protein: CASRAGTARKPQHF
CDR3 DNA: TGTGCCAGCAGAGCCGGGACGGCTAGAAAACCCCAGCATTTT

clone size: NA
V gene: TRBV10-3
J gene: TRBJ2-7
CDR3 length: 14
D gene: NA
CDR3 protein: CAISPPRDPYEQYF
CDR3 DNA: TGTGCCATCAGTCCTCCTAGGGATCCGTACGAGCAGTACTTC